This T cell receptor beta chain was recorded in a study of blood T cell repertoires in COVID-19. In the study overall: From the United States, Italy and Spain came samples of acute and convalescent COVID-19. PBMCs, B-cell-depleted T cells, or T cells were the source of the cDNA or gDNA that made up the material.

Per the study methods: Quantification of nucleated cells was approximated via reference gene primer amplification. Clones were sequenced by immunoSEQ multiplex PCR, and TCRdb holds only the in-frame ones, with some missing. V and J calls and clone size are given by that table; D and trimming were obtained from the DNA. This sample has some 41,000 clones, with around nine tenths found just once. This clone was found once. Germline CDR1 is LNHDA and CDR2 is SQIVND (reference sequence). Deletions cut 6 bases from V and 4 bases from J, with 16 bases between. The CDR3 contains 15 residues. The source of this sequence is a man in his 60s with active COVID-19. The V and J genes are TRBV19 and TRBJ1-5; no clear D gene. The sequenced sample was peripheral blood. The chain's CDR3 is CASRSPDGENQPQHF. DNA for the CDR3: TGTGCCAGTAGGAGCCCGGACGGGGAAAATCAGCCCCAGCATTTT. Full variable domain (outside the CDR3, taken from reference TRBV19 and TRBJ1-5): DGGITQSPKYLFRKEGQNVTLSCEQNLNHDAMYWYRQDPGQGLRLIYYSQIVNDFQKGDIAEGYSVSREKKESFPLTVTSAQKNPTAFYLCASRSPDGENQPQHFGDGTRLSIL.